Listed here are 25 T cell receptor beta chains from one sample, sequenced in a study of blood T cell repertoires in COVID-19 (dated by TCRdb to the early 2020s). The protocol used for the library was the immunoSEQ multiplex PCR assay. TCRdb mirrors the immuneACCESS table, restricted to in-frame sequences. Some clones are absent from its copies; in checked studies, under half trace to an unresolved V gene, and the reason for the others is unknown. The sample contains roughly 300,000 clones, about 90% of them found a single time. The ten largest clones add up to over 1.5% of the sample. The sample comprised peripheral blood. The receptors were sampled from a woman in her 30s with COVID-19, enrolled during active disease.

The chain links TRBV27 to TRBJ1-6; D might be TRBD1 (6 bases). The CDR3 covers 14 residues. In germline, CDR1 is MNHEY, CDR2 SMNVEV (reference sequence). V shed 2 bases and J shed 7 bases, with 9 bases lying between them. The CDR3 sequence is CASSLQGWNSPLHF. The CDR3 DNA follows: TGTGCCAGCAGTTTACAGGGGTGGAATTCACCCCTCCACTTT.

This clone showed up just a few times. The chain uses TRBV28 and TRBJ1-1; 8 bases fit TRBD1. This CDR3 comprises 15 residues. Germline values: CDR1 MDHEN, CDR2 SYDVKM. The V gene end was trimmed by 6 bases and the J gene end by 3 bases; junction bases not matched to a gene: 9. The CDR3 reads CASRQYLTGDTEAFF. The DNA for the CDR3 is TGTGCCAGCAGACAATACTTGACAGGGGACACTGAAGCTTTCTTT.

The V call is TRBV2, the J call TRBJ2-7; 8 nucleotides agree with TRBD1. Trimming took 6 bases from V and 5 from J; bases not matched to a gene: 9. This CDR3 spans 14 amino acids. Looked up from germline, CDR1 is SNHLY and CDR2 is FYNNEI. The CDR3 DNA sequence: TGTGCCAGCAGAGCAGGGGGCTGGGAGAACGAGCAGTACTTC. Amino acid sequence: CASRAGGWENEQYF.

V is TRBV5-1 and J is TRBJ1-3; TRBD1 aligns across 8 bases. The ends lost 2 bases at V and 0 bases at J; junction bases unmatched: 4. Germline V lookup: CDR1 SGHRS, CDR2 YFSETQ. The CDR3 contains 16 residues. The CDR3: CASSFQGASSGNTIYF. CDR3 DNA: TGCGCCAGCAGCTTCCAGGGGGCTAGCTCTGGAAACACCATATATTTT. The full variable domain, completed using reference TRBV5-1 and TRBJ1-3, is KAGVTQTPRYLIKTRGQQVTLSCSPISGHRSVSWYQQTPGQGLQFLFEYFSETQRNKGNFPGRFSGRQFSNSRSEMNVSTLELGDSALYLCASSFQGASSGNTIYFGEGSWLTVV.

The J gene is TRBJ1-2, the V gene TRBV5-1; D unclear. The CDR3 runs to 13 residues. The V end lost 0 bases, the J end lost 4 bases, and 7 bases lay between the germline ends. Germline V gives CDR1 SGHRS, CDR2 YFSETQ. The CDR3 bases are TGCGCCAGCAGCTTGGAATTCGGCTATGGCTACACCTTC. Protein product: CASSLEFGYGYTF.

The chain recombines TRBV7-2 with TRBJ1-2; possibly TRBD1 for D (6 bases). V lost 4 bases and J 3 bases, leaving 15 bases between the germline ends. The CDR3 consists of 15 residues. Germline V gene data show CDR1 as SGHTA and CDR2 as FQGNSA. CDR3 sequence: CASSSFGQTHYGYTF. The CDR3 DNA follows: TGTGCCAGCAGCTCCTTCGGACAGACACACTATGGCTACACCTTC.

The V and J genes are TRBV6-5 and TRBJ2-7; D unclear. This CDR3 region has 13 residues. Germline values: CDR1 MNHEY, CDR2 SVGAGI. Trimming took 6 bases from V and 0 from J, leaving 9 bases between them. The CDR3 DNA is TGTGCCAGCAGCTCCCATAGCTCCTACGAGCAGTACTTC. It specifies CASSSHSSYEQYF.

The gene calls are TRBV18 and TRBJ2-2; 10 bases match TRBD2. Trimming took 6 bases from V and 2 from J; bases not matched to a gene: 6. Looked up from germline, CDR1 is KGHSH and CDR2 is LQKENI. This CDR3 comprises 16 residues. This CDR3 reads CASSPWTSGNTGELFF. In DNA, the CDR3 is TGTGCCAGCTCCCCCTGGACTAGCGGCAACACCGGGGAGCTGTTTTTT.

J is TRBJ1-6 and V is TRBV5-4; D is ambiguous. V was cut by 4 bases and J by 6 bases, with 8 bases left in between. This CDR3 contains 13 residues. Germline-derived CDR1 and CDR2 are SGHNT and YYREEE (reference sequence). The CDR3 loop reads CASSDIPNSPLHF. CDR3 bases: TGTGCCAGCAGCGACATACCTAATTCACCCCTCCACTTT.

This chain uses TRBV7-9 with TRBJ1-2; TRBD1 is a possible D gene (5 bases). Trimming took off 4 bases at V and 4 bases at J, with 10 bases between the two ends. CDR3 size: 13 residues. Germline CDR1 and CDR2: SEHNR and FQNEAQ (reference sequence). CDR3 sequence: CASSSQTVYGYTF. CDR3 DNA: TGTGCCAGCAGCTCACAGACAGTCTATGGCTACACCTTC.

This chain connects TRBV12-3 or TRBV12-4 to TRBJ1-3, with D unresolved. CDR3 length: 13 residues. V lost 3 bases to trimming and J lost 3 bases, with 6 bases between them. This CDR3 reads CASSLYSGNTIYF. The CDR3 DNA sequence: TGTGCCAGCAGTTTGTACAGTGGAAACACCATATATTTT.

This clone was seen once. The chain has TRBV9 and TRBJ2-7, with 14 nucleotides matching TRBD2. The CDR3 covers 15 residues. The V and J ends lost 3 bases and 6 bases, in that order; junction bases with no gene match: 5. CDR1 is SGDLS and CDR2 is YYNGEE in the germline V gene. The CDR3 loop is CASSEGTSGGVEQYF. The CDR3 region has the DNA TGTGCCAGCAGCGAGGGGACTAGCGGGGGTGTCGAGCAGTACTTC.

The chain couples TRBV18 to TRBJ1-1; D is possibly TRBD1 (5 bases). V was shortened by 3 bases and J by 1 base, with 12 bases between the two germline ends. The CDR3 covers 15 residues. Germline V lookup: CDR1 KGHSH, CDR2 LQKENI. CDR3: CASSPPGVKNTEAFF. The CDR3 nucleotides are TGTGCCAGCTCACCTCCGGGGGTAAAGAACACTGAAGCTTTCTTT.

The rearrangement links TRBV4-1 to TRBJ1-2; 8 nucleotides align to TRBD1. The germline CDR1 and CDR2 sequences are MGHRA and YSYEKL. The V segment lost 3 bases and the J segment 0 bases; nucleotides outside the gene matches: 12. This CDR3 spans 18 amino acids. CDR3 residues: CASSQTIGQGRSNYGYTF. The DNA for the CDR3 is TGCGCCAGCAGCCAGACGATAGGACAGGGCAGATCTAACTATGGCTACACCTTC.

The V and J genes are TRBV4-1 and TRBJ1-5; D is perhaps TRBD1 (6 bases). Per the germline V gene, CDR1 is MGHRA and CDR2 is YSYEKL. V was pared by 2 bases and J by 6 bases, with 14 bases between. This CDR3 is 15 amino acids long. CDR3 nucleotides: TGCGCCAGCAGCCAACTGGCCCTACAGGGTCAGCCCCAGCATTTT. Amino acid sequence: CASSQLALQGQPQHF.

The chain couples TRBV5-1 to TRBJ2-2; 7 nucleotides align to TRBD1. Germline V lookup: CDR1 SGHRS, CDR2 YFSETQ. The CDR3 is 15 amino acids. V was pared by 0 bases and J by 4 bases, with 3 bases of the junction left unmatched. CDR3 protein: CASSLDRGPTGELFF. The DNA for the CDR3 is TGCGCCAGCAGCTTGGACAGGGGCCCCACCGGGGAGCTGTTTTTT.

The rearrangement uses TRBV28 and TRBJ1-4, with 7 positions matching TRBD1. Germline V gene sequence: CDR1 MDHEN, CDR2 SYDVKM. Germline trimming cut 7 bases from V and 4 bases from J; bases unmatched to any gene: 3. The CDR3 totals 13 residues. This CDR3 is CASTGTDNEKLFF. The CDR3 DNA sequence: TGTGCCAGCACCGGGACAGATAATGAAAAACTGTTTTTT.

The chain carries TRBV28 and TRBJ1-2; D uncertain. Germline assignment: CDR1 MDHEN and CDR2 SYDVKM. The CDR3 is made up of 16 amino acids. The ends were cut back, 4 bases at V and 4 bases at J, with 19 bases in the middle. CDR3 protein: CASSSELIKSPYGYTF. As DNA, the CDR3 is TGTGCCAGCAGTTCGGAGCTGATAAAGAGCCCCTATGGCTACACCTTC.

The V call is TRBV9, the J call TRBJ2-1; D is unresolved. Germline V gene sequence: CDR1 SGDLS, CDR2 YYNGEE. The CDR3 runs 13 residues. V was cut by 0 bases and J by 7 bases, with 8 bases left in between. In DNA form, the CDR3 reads TGTGCCAGCAGCGTAGGTGAGAGGAATGAGCAGTTCTTC. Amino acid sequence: CASSVGERNEQFF. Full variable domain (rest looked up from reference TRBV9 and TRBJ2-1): DSGVTQTPKHLITATGQRVTLRCSPRSGDLSVYWYQQSLDQGLQFLIQYYNGEERAKGNILERFSAQQFPDLHSELNLSSLELGDSALYFCASSVGERNEQFFGPGTRLTVL.

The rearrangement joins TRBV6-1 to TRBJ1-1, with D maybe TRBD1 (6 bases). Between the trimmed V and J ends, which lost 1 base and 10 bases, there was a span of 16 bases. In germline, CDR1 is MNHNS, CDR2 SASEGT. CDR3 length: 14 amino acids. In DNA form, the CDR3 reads TGTGCCAGCAGTGAAGAAGACAGGCGGGTTCGAGCTTTCTTT. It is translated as CASSEEDRRVRAFF.

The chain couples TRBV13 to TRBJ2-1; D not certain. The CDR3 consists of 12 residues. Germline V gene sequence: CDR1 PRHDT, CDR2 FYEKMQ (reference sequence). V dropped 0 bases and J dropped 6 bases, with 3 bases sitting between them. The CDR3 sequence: CASSLGRNEQFF. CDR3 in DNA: TGTGCCAGCAGCTTAGGGCGCAATGAGCAGTTCTTC.

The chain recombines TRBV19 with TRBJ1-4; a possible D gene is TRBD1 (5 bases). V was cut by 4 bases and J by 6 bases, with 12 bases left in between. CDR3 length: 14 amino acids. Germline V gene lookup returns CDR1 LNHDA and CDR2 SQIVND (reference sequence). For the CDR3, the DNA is TGTGCCAGTAGTACCCGGACATTTCATGAAAAACTGTTTTTT. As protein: CASSTRTFHEKLFF.

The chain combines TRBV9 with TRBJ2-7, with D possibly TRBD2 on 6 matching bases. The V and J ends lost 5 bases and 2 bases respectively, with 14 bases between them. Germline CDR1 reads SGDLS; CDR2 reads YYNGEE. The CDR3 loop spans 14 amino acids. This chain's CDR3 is CASSKGTGTYEQYF. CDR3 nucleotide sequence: TGTGCCAGCAGTAAGGGGACTGGGACCTACGAGCAGTACTTC.

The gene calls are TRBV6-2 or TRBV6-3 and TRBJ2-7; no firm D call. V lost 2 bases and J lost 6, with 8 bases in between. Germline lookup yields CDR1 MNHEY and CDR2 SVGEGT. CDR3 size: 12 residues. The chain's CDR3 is CASSYAASEQYF. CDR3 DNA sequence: TGTGCCAGCAGTTACGCGGCCTCCGAGCAGTACTTC.

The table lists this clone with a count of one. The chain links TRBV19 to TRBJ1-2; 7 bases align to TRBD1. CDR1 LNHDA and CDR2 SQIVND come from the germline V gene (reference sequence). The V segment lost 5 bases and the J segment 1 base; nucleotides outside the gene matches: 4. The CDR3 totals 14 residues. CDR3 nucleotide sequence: TGTGCCAGTAGTCGGGACAGACTTAACTATGGCTACACCTTC. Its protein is CASSRDRLNYGYTF.